These 26 T cell receptor beta chains came from one sample sequenced in a study of blood T cell repertoires in COVID-19. Data came from immunoSEQ multiplex PCR; TCRdb stores just in-frame clones and leaves some out. The sample yields some 46,000 clones, more than 70% seen once. Sample: peripheral blood. The receptors originated from an elderly woman with acute or convalescent COVID-19.

The chain carries TRBV3-1 (or the pseudogene TRBV3-2) and TRBJ2-4, with D maybe TRBD1 (5 bases). The CDR3 is 15 amino acids. Germline CDR1 and CDR2: LGHDT and YNNKEL (reference sequence). The V gene lost 3 bases and the J gene lost 9 bases, with 18 bases spanning the gap. CDR3 in amino acids: CASSQGSGRVGIQYF. The CDR3 coding sequence is TGTGCCAGCAGCCAGGGGTCCGGCAGGGTTGGCATTCAGTACTTC.

The V gene is TRBV19, the J gene TRBJ1-2, with D possibly matching TRBD1 (6 bases). Germline CDR1 LNHDA, CDR2 SQIVND (reference sequence). The V end lost 5 bases, the J end lost 5 bases, and 21 bases lay between the germline ends. This CDR3 region has 16 residues. In nucleotides, the CDR3 is TGTGCCAGTAGTGTTCCGGGACAACGCCCTTTTTATGGCTACACCTTC. It is translated as CASSVPGQRPFYGYTF.

Only a few counts were recorded for this clone. CDR3: CASSQGPGQGNEKLFF. CDR3 nucleotides: TGTGCCAGCAGCCAAGGTCCCGGGCAGGGAAATGAAAAACTGTTTTTT. The J gene is TRBJ1-4, the V gene TRBV3-1 (or the pseudogene TRBV3-2), with D maybe TRBD1 (5 bases). The CDR3 is made up of 16 amino acids. With 1 base removed from V and 5 bases from J, the gap between germline ends came to 14 bases. Germline V gene sequence: CDR1 LGHDT, CDR2 YNNKEL (reference sequence).

This clone was seen only once. The chain uses TRBV10-3 and TRBJ2-1; 10 bases are a match to TRBD2. Trimming cost V 3 bases and J 5 bases; bases outside gene matches: 4. The germline CDR1 and CDR2 sequences are ENHRY and SYGVKD. The CDR3 runs 15 residues. CDR3 in DNA: TGTGCCATCAGTGAACGAGCGGGGGGGGACAATGAGCAGTTCTTC. It is translated as CAISERAGGDNEQFF.

This clone appeared once. The J gene is TRBJ2-5, the V gene TRBV10-3, with D possibly being TRBD1 (6 bases). CDR1 and CDR2 from the germline V gene are ENHRY and SYGVKD. CDR3 length: 15 amino acids. The ends were cut back, 3 bases at V and 5 bases at J, with 16 bases in the middle. In DNA form, the CDR3 reads TGTGCCATCAGTGACCCAGGACAGCGTCGGGAGACCCAGTACTTC. Its translation is CAISDPGQRRETQYF.

This clone was counted only a few times. V usage is TRBV6-6 and J usage is TRBJ2-3, with 8 bases matching TRBD2. J gave up 2 bases and V 5 bases, and 9 bases lay outside the gene matches. CDR1 MNHNY and CDR2 SVGAGI come from the germline V gene (reference sequence). This CDR3 has 16 residues. The CDR3 sequence: CASSRRSSGATDTQYF. CDR3 coding DNA: TGTGCCAGCAGTCGACGTAGTAGCGGGGCCACAGATACGCAGTATTTT.

J is TRBJ1-2 and V is TRBV7-9; tentative D call: TRBD1 (6 bases). The germline V gene has CDR1 SEHNR and CDR2 FQNEAQ (reference sequence). The CDR3 contains 13 residues. The germline V and J ends were trimmed by 5 bases and 6 bases, with 13 bases remaining between them. CDR3 coding DNA: TGTGCCAGCAGCGGTACAGGGAGCCATGGCTACACCTTC. Translated: CASSGTGSHGYTF.

This clone has only a few counts. CDR3 loop: CASSYDSKTQYF. In DNA, the CDR3 is TGTGCCAGCAGTTACGACTCAAAGACCCAGTACTTC. The chain employs TRBV6-2 or TRBV6-3 and TRBJ2-5; no clear D. V was trimmed by 2 bases and J by 6 bases, leaving 7 bases between them. The CDR3 runs 12 residues. The V gene's germline CDR1 is MNHEY and CDR2 SVGEGT.

The chain recombines TRBV7-9 with TRBJ1-6; weak D call: TRBD1 (5 bases). This CDR3 has 14 residues. V lost 1 base, J lost 9 bases, and 10 bases lay in between. From germline, CDR1 is SEHNR and CDR2 FQNEAQ (reference sequence). The CDR3 DNA is TGTGCCAGCAGCTTAGAAGCTCAGGGTTCACCCCTCCACTTT. Translated, it gives CASSLEAQGSPLHF.

This chain uses TRBV9 with TRBJ1-1, with D uncertain. CDR3 length: 14 amino acids. CDR1 is SGDLS, CDR2 YYNGEE, per germline. Trimming removed 2 bases from V and 2 bases from J, with 10 bases in between. The CDR3 DNA sequence: TGTGCCAGCAGCGTTGGGCCCGATAACACTGAAGCTTTCTTT. This encodes CASSVGPDNTEAFF. The full variable domain, rest sourced from reference TRBV9 and TRBJ1-1, is DSGVTQTPKHLITATGQRVTLRCSPRSGDLSVYWYQQSLDQGLQFLIQYYNGEERAKGNILERFSAQQFPDLHSELNLSSLELGDSALYFCASSVGPDNTEAFFGQGTRLTVV.

This clone was observed a handful of times. The chain combines TRBV7-9 with TRBJ2-7; 11 bases fit TRBD1. Germline CDR1 is SEHNR and CDR2 is FQNEAQ (reference sequence). The CDR3 runs 14 residues. V shed 0 bases, J shed 6 bases, and the junction held 1 base outside the gene matches. The CDR3 is CASSLAGQGVEQYF. The CDR3 nucleotides are TGTGCCAGCAGCTTAGCGGGACAGGGGGTCGAGCAGTACTTC.

The rearrangement joins TRBV3-1 (or the pseudogene TRBV3-2) to TRBJ2-1; TRBD2 agrees at 10 bases. The CDR3 totals 14 residues. CDR1 and CDR2 (germline): LGHDT, YNNKEL (reference sequence). The ends lost 4 bases at V and 5 bases at J; junction bases unmatched: 2. The CDR3 spells CASSRTSGNNEQFF. The DNA of the CDR3 is TGTGCCAGCAGCCGGACTAGCGGAAACAATGAGCAGTTCTTC.

The chain carries TRBV6-5 and TRBJ1-1; TRBD1 matches 10 bases. The junction had 5 bases not matched to a gene; V was cut back by 6 bases and J by 7 bases. Germline V gives CDR1 MNHEY, CDR2 SVGAGI. The CDR3 totals 13 residues. CDR3: CASSPGQGNEAFF. In nucleotides, the CDR3 is TGTGCCAGCAGCCCGGGACAGGGGAATGAAGCTTTCTTT.

This chain connects TRBV7-8 to TRBJ2-7; perhaps TRBD1 as D (5 bases). In germline, CDR1 is SGHVS, CDR2 FQNEAQ. Trimming took 1 base from V and 6 from J, leaving 13 bases between them. The CDR3 is made up of 14 amino acids. The DNA of the CDR3 is TGTGCCAGCAGCTTAGGACAGTGGATCGGCGAGCAGTACTTC. Translating it yields CASSLGQWIGEQYF.

This clone is labeled as medium-sized. The chain is built from TRBV5-1 and TRBJ1-1; D perhaps matches TRBD1 (5 bases). Germline V CDR1 and CDR2: SGHRS, YFSETQ. The CDR3 spans 15 residues. V lost 0 bases and J lost 3, with 12 bases in between. The CDR3 DNA follows: TGCGCCAGCAGCTTGGGTAGTCTAGGGGACACTGAAGCTTTCTTT. Residues: CASSLGSLGDTEAFF.

This chain connects TRBV7-2 to TRBJ1-3, with D unresolved. Germline CDR1 is SGHTA and CDR2 is FQGNSA. The V and J ends lost 2 bases and 0 bases respectively, with 8 bases between them. This CDR3 has 15 residues. The CDR3 spells CASSLLWSSGNTIYF. CDR3 DNA sequence: TGTGCCAGCAGCTTATTATGGAGCTCTGGAAACACCATATATTTT.

This clone was seen a handful of times. The CDR3 protein is CASSLSGGSNQPQHF. DNA of the CDR3: TGTGCCAGCAGCTTAAGTGGGGGCAGCAATCAGCCCCAGCATTTT. J is TRBJ1-5 and V is TRBV7-9, with D maybe TRBD1 (6 bases). Germline lookup yields CDR1 SEHNR and CDR2 FQNEAQ (reference sequence). Trimming cost V 2 bases and J 1 base, with 9 bases left between them. The CDR3 loop spans 15 amino acids.

V usage is TRBV19 and J usage is TRBJ1-4, with TRBD1 identical over 7 bases. J was trimmed by 3 bases and V by 5 bases; bases with no gene match: 6. Germline values: CDR1 LNHDA, CDR2 SQIVND (reference sequence). This CDR3 is built from 15 residues. CDR3 residues: CASSFSGGPNEKLFF. As DNA, the CDR3 is TGTGCCAGTAGTTTCTCAGGGGGGCCTAATGAAAAACTGTTTTTT.

The chain carries TRBV6-5 and TRBJ1-3; D is unclear. This CDR3 contains 14 residues. Germline V gene sequence: CDR1 MNHEY, CDR2 SVGAGI. The ends were cut back, 9 bases at V and 0 bases at J, with 12 bases in the middle. CDR3 in DNA: TGTGCCAGTCGTGGGCCCAGCTCTGGAAACACCATATATTTT. Translated: CASRGPSSGNTIYF.

This clone has a handful of counts. This sequence joins TRBV2 and TRBJ2-7; 7 positions agree with TRBD2. There are 12 residues in the CDR3. Unmatched junction bases numbered 4, after V lost 9 bases and J lost 2 bases. Germline CDR1 and CDR2: SNHLY and FYNNEI. CDR3 nucleotide sequence: TGTGCCAGTTCCGGGACTACCTACGAGCAGTACTTC. It translates to CASSGTTYEQYF.

The chain joins TRBV6-5 to TRBJ1-1; a possible D gene is TRBD1 (5 bases). The CDR3 spans 14 residues. Trimming removed 4 bases at V and 3 bases at J, with 12 bases between. CDR1 MNHEY and CDR2 SVGAGI come from the germline V gene. This chain's CDR3 is CASSSIGAYTEAFF. The CDR3 DNA sequence: TGTGCCAGCAGTTCCATAGGGGCGTACACTGAAGCTTTCTTT.

This clone was counted a single time. For the CDR3, the DNA is TGTGCCAGCAGTTACTCGGGCAGGGGGAGTGAAAAACTGTTTTTT. It codes for CASSYSGRGSEKLFF. The chain carries TRBV6-6 and TRBJ1-4, with TRBD1 identical over 7 bases. Unmatched junction bases numbered 5, after V lost 0 bases and J lost 7 bases. Germline lookup yields CDR1 MNHNY and CDR2 SVGAGI (reference sequence). This CDR3 is 15 amino acids long.

V usage is TRBV9 and J usage is TRBJ1-1, with 8 bases lining up with TRBD1. Germline CDR1 SGDLS, CDR2 YYNGEE. CDR3 length: 20 amino acids. With 2 bases clipped from V and 1 base from J, the junction kept 19 bases outside the gene matches. The CDR3: CASSVYPIRPGTGENTEAFF. CDR3 in DNA: TGTGCCAGCAGCGTGTATCCCATCAGGCCCGGGACAGGAGAGAACACTGAAGCTTTCTTT.

J is TRBJ1-5 and V is TRBV6-5; perhaps TRBD1 as D (6 bases). V was cut by 5 bases and J by 5 bases, with 13 bases left in between. The CDR3 covers 14 residues. Germline CDR1 and CDR2: MNHEY and SVGAGI. The CDR3 region is CASSRGGDYQPQHF. DNA of the CDR3: TGTGCCAGCAGTCGAGGGGGGGACTATCAGCCCCAGCATTTT.

V is TRBV2 and J is TRBJ1-2, with a possible D match to TRBD1 (6 bases). The CDR3 sequence is 15 residues long. V was cut by 6 bases and J by 7 bases, with 21 bases left in between. The germline V gene has CDR1 SNHLY and CDR2 FYNNEI. The CDR3 region is CASRYGQTRLTGYTF. The DNA for the CDR3 is TGTGCCAGCAGATACGGACAGACCAGATTGACTGGCTACACCTTC.

This clone has only one observation. The V call is TRBV3-1 (or the pseudogene TRBV3-2), the J call TRBJ2-5, with D tentatively TRBD2 (6 bases). Trimming stripped 5 bases from V and 2 bases from J, with 9 bases between. The CDR3 is 13 amino acids. Germline loops: CDR1 LGHDT, CDR2 YNNKEL (reference sequence). The CDR3 region is CASSTSGQETQYF. The CDR3 region has the DNA TGTGCCAGCAGCACGAGCGGGCAAGAGACCCAGTACTTC.